The rows below give T cell receptor beta chains drawn from one sample of a study of shared clonotypes between healthy human individuals. Assay used: immunoSEQ multiplex PCR; TCRdb lists only in-frame clones, some missing. The table shows some 2,000,000 clones, with approximately 95% occurring only once. Sequencing was done on a sample of naive CD4+ T cells sorted from blood. These receptors were collected from a young man in good health. Each CDR3 is given with its conserved first and last residue. Each record gives: clone size, V gene, J gene, CDR3 length, CDR3 protein. Rows give clone size only sometimes, using once, few, many, or a class for an expanded clone.

NA,TRBV2,TRBJ2-7,14,CASKPGTATYEQYF
NA,TRBV2,TRBJ1-4,15,CASSLKGTIGEKLFF
NA,TRBV5-4,TRBJ1-6,16,CASSLGGQGANSPLHF
NA,TRBV10-2,TRBJ2-7,12,CASRNISYEQYF
once,TRBV2,TRBJ2-5,14,CASSERVVWETQYF
NA,TRBV30,TRBJ2-2,17,CAWKEFSGRANTGELFF
NA,TRBV2,TRBJ1-2,14,CASSEARQGVGTTF
once,TRBV5-1,TRBJ2-2,17,CASSLAAIGAGSGELFF
NA,TRBV9,TRBJ2-1,16,CASSARLAGGFNEQFF
NA,TRBV19,TRBJ1-5,15,CASRWGDSSNQPQHF
NA,TRBV5-6,TRBJ1-3,17,CASSLLKTGSSGNTIYF
NA,TRBV7-9,TRBJ2-2,15,CASSSGQTNTGELFF
NA,TRBV5-1,TRBJ2-5,13,CASSTPPQETQYF
NA,TRBV28,TRBJ1-6,15,CASSPAGAGNSPLHF
NA,TRBV12-5,TRBJ2-2,17,CASGLPRRAGGSGELFF
NA,TRBV28,TRBJ1-6,15,CASSSLQGAVSPLHF
NA,TRBV6-4,TRBJ1-5,13,CASSDSGGEPQHF
NA,TRBV6-5,TRBJ1-6,15,CASRGGFTYNSPLHF
once,TRBV7-2,TRBJ1-5,15,CASSLDGRDNQPQHF
NA,TRBV7-8,TRBJ1-4,13,CASSLDRSEKLFF
NA,TRBV6-5,TRBJ2-1,14,CASTTTHIGDEQFF
NA,TRBV5-4,TRBJ1-4,13,CATAAQSDEKLFF
NA,TRBV10-2,TRBJ1-5,13,CASSESTNQPQHF
NA,TRBV28,TRBJ1-1,15,CASSLQGKLNTEAFF
NA,TRBV18,TRBJ2-7,17,CASSPFSTGGGSYEQYF
NA,TRBV10-3,TRBJ2-3,14,CAIRWGLETDTQYF
NA,TRBV9,TRBJ2-1,16,CASSHGGGGSYNEQFF
NA,TRBV7-8,TRBJ2-3,14,CASSPRGPTDTQYF
NA,TRBV7-9,TRBJ1-2,12,CASSPAVPPSTF
NA,TRBV6-5,TRBJ1-1,16,CASSYMAGGMNTEAFF
NA,TRBV12-5,TRBJ2-1,15,CASGAYAGVWNEQFF
NA,TRBV4-1,TRBJ2-5,17,CASSQDLADLTQETQYF
NA,TRBV4-2,TRBJ1-5,15,CASSQDWGPNQPQHF
NA,TRBV7-9,TRBJ2-5,15,CASSPGTGGDETQYF
NA,TRBV4-1,TRBJ2-7,15,CASSQTGGMTYEQYF
NA,TRBV5-4,TRBJ1-4,14,CASSEQGAPGKLFF
NA,TRBV4-1,TRBJ1-6,18,CASSQDGRGSSYNSPLHF
NA,TRBV5-4,TRBJ2-3,17,CASSNKGHHTSTDTQYF
NA,TRBV28,TRBJ1-2,15,CASSPSGQSNYGYTF
few,TRBV4-1,TRBJ1-5,14,CASSQGRGGQPQHF
NA,TRBV9,TRBJ2-7,14,CASSVGQGTYEQYF
NA,TRBV6-6,TRBJ2-7,15,CASSYDGSGSYEQYF
NA,TRBV2,TRBJ2-5,13,CASSKGGAETQYF
NA,TRBV27,TRBJ2-1,16,CASRGTSAFSYNEQFF
NA,TRBV27,TRBJ1-6,16,CASSLGQGTYNSPLHF